This TCR beta chain stems from a study of T cell repertoires in ileal Crohn's disease. Across the whole study: About half received postoperative treatment, about a dozen with thiopurines and about 20 anti-TNF.

Whole-study results and caveats: The median delay to postoperative endoscopy was about 7.4 months. Endoscopic recurrence occurred in every patient whose clonality exceeded 26.8%. Sorted CD8 T cells held more high-frequency clones than CD4.

The repertoire was sequenced with immunoSEQ multiplex PCR; TCRdb's copy has only in-frame clones and lacks some. The sample lists roughly 9,200 clones; around 80% were seen once. Time point described: neoterminal ileum biopsy at postoperative endoscopy, about 6 months after surgery. Germline values: CDR1 MNHEY, CDR2 SVGAGI. Trimming removed 7 bases from V and 6 bases from J, with 13 bases in between. The CDR3 sequence is 13 residues long. As to this clone: Its matching antigen is unknown.

Sequencing was carried out using ileal tissue. The chain employs TRBV6-5 and TRBJ2-1; D is possibly TRBD1 (6 bases). The sequence derives from an adult with Crohn's disease. CDR3 DNA: TGTGCCAGCACCAAGCCAGGGGTCAATGAGCAGTTCTTC. This translates into CASTKPGVNEQFF.